This TCR beta chain derives from a study of vaccination effects on CD4 cells after COVID-19. The V segment lost 0 bases and the J segment 2 bases; nucleotides outside the gene matches: 11. Germline lookup yields CDR1 SGHRS and CDR2 YFSETQ. CDR3 length: 18 amino acids. Libraries were prepared by immunoSEQ multiplex PCR; TCRdb keeps only in-frame clonotypes and omits some of them. The sample has roughly 60,000 clones, 70% to 85% seen once. Following 10 days of culture, CD4+ T cells were isolated. Comment on this clone: Its antigen is still unknown.

Sequencing used CD4+ T cells from PBMCs cultured without peptide, obtained before COVID-19 vaccination. The receptor was derived from a human donor who had a prior SARS-CoV-2 infection. The chain combines TRBV5-1 with TRBJ1-2; 9 positions agree with TRBD1. CDR3 amino acids: CASSLGAPGQGGNYGYTF. The CDR3 DNA is TGCGCCAGCAGCTTGGGCGCCCCGGGACAGGGAGGAAACTATGGCTACACCTTC.